There are a few counts of the clone carrying this T cell receptor (beta chain). This specimen comes from a study of regulatory T cells in long-lasting Graves disease. Researchers made TCR beta libraries by using iRepertoire HTBI primers and running Arm-PCR on CDR3 regions. Each CDR3 protein gets one entry after TCRdb re-called the multiplex PCR reads with MiXCR. The table lists some 460,000 distinct CDR3 sequences, roughly 17% of them singletons. Regarding time point: newly diagnosed GD, antithyroid drugs for less than 3 months. The TCR library was prepared using RNA isolated from PBMCs. The CDR3 spans 14 residues. V was clipped by 1 base and J by 0 bases, with 6 bases between them. CDR1 and CDR2 from the germline V gene are GTSNPN and SVGIG (reference sequence). These same records also appear under a second study, on T cells in Graves' hyperthyroidism and ophthalmopathy. That report notes: In the first-round RT-PCR of the TCR CDR3, the HTBI primer set was used. In simple terms, a model built on 13 V-J features told ophthalmopathy apart from stable hyperthyroidism.

The gene calls are TRBV30 and TRBJ1-4; D gene uncertain. The receptor comes from a middle-aged man with Graves disease. The sample in question was peripheral blood mononuclear cells (PBMCs), obtained at new diagnosis, from a patient treated with antithyroid drugs. The CDR3 here is CAWSEVATNEKLFF. CDR3 DNA sequence: TGTGCCTGGAGTGAAGTTGCAACTAATGAAAAACTGTTTTTT.